A single sample is the source of the 22 T cell receptor beta chains below, sequenced in a study of cytomegalovirus exposure and HLA in healthy donors. The PCR contained 60 Vbeta and 13 Jbeta primers. Clones were sequenced by immunoSEQ multiplex PCR, and TCRdb holds only the in-frame ones, with some missing. In the table there are about 160,000 clones, approximately 80% of which are singletons. Sequencing input: PBMCs. These receptors were obtained from a boy aged 2-9 years in good health and CMV-seronegative.

This clone has a single count. V gene TRBV4-3 combines with J gene TRBJ2-2; 14 nucleotides line up with TRBD2. CDR1 LGHNA and CDR2 YSLEER come from the germline V gene. The CDR3 extends over 20 amino acids. Losses at the gene ends were 4 bases for V and 0 bases for J; bases not matched to a gene: 10. CDR3: CASSRHGTSGGLSNTGELFF. As DNA, the CDR3 is TGCGCCAGCAGCCGCCACGGGACTAGCGGGGGCCTCTCGAACACCGGGGAGCTGTTTTTT.

This clone was seen a few times. The chain couples TRBV28 to TRBJ1-2, with 8 bases identical to TRBD1. There are 14 residues in the CDR3. Germline values: CDR1 MDHEN, CDR2 SYDVKM. Trimming took 4 bases from V and 2 from J; bases not matched to a gene: 3. CDR3 amino acids: CASSWTGKNYGYTF. The CDR3 DNA is TGTGCCAGCAGTTGGACAGGGAAGAACTATGGCTACACCTTC.

This chain connects TRBV6-1 to TRBJ2-4, with unresolved D. Per germline, CDR1 MNHNS and CDR2 SASEGT. V shed 0 bases and J shed 0 bases, with 12 bases lying between them. There are 17 residues in the CDR3. The CDR3 is CASSEALAAIAKNIQYF. The DNA for the CDR3 is TGTGCCAGCAGTGAAGCGCTGGCAGCGATAGCCAAAAACATTCAGTACTTC.

This chain joins TRBV7-8 and TRBJ1-5; 7 bases map to TRBD1. The germline V gene has CDR1 SGHVS and CDR2 FQNEAQ. CDR3 length: 17 amino acids. V was pared by 0 bases and J by 1 base, with 6 bases of the junction left unmatched. The CDR3: CASSLARGLKSNQPQHF. In DNA form, the CDR3 reads TGTGCCAGCAGCTTAGCTAGGGGGCTCAAAAGCAATCAGCCCCAGCATTTT.

This clone was detected only a few times. This rearrangement joins TRBV7-9 to TRBJ2-5, with D possibly TRBD1 on 6 matching bases. Between the trimmed V and J ends, which lost 3 bases and 2 bases, there was a span of 10 bases. CDR3 size: 14 residues. The germline V gene has CDR1 SEHNR and CDR2 FQNEAQ (reference sequence). This CDR3 is CASSFPGQQETQYF. The CDR3 nucleotides read TGTGCCAGCAGCTTTCCGGGACAACAAGAGACCCAGTACTTC.

This clone was found a few times. The gene calls are TRBV9 and TRBJ2-1; TRBD2 is a possible D gene (5 bases). V was trimmed by 4 bases and J by 1 base, leaving 12 bases between them. There are 15 residues in the CDR3. CDR1 is SGDLS and CDR2 is YYNGEE in the germline V gene. In DNA form, the CDR3 reads TGTGCCAGCAGCCGCCTGGGAGTATCCTACAATGAGCAGTTCTTC. Protein product: CASSRLGVSYNEQFF.

The gene calls are TRBV7-2 and TRBJ1-2, with D possibly matching TRBD1 (6 bases). Germline V gene sequence: CDR1 SGHTA, CDR2 FQGNSA. V was clipped by 2 bases and J by 11 bases, with 21 bases between them. The CDR3 length is 15 residues. CDR3 nucleotides: TGTGCCAGCAGCTTATCTCAGGGGACGACCGGATCATACACCTTC. Encoded protein: CASSLSQGTTGSYTF.

In its sample, this clone was seen once. The V call is TRBV6-4, the J call TRBJ2-7; the match to TRBD2 covers 10 bases. J lost 3 bases, V lost 9 bases, and 17 bases had no gene match. This CDR3 spans 17 amino acids. Germline V gene lookup returns CDR1 MRHNA and CDR2 SNTAGT. The CDR3 sequence: CASTEPNPSGRGYEQYF. The CDR3 region has the DNA TGTGCCAGTACAGAACCTAACCCCAGCGGGAGGGGCTACGAGCAGTACTTC.

This rearrangement joins TRBV9 to TRBJ2-1; D is undetermined. Trimming removed 4 bases at V and 9 bases at J, with 11 bases between. CDR1 is SGDLS and CDR2 is YYNGEE in the germline V gene. This CDR3 is 12 amino acids long. The CDR3 DNA sequence: TGTGCCAGCAGCCCTACTACAAGTGAGCAGTTCTTC. It codes for CASSPTTSEQFF.

J is TRBJ2-7 and V is TRBV11-2; D may be TRBD2 (5 bases). The CDR3 contains 15 residues. The germline V and J ends were trimmed by 2 bases and 6 bases, with 17 bases remaining between them. Germline CDR1 and CDR2: SGHAT and FQNNGV. CDR3 loop: CASSLSSVETAEQYF. DNA of the CDR3: TGTGCCAGCAGCTTAAGTAGCGTGGAGACGGCCGAGCAGTACTTC. Combining the CDR3 with reference TRBV11-2 and TRBJ2-7 gives the whole variable domain EAGVAQSPRYKIIEKRQSVAFWCNPISGHATLYWYQQILGQGPKLLIQFQNNGVVDDSQLPKDRFSAERLKGVDSTLKIQPAKLEDSAVYLCASSLSSVETAEQYFGPGTRLTVT.

This chain connects TRBV4-3 to TRBJ1-2; 9 bases line up with TRBD1. Unmatched junction bases numbered 4, after V lost 0 bases and J lost 5 bases. This CDR3 comprises 15 residues. Germline CDR1 reads LGHNA; CDR2 reads YSLEER. Here the CDR3 DNA reads TGCGCCAGCAGCCAAGAGGGACAGGGAGGATATGGCTACACCTTC. Its protein product is CASSQEGQGGYGYTF.

J is TRBJ2-7 and V is TRBV7-2, with 12 bases lining up with TRBD2. V shed 5 bases and J 2 bases; nucleotides not matched to a gene: 7. Germline V lookup: CDR1 SGHTA, CDR2 FQGNSA. This CDR3 region has 16 residues. The CDR3 loop is CASSLGTSGPTYEQYF. The CDR3 nucleotides read TGTGCCAGCAGCCTCGGGACTAGCGGGCCTACCTACGAGCAGTACTTC.

This sequence joins TRBV5-1 and TRBJ2-1; the D gene is possibly TRBD2 (7 bases). This CDR3 spans 20 amino acids. V dropped 4 bases and J dropped 0 bases, with 26 bases sitting between them. Germline CDR1 SGHRS, CDR2 YFSETQ. The CDR3 sequence is CASSQSTWGGGLGSYNEQFF. The DNA for the CDR3 is TGCGCCAGCAGCCAATCAACCTGGGGCGGGGGCCTAGGCTCCTACAATGAGCAGTTCTTC. Filled out from reference TRBV5-1 and TRBJ2-1, the complete variable domain reads KAGVTQTPRYLIKTRGQQVTLSCSPISGHRSVSWYQQTPGQGLQFLFEYFSETQRNKGNFPGRFSGRQFSNSRSEMNVSTLELGDSALYLCASSQSTWGGGLGSYNEQFFGPGTRLTVL.

The chain is built from TRBV6-1 and TRBJ1-4; maybe TRBD1 (5 bases). Germline CDR1 is MNHNS and CDR2 is SASEGT. V lost 1 base, J lost 5 bases, and 14 bases lay in between. This CDR3 is built from 16 residues. CDR3 sequence reads: CASSEVDKTNNEKLFF. CDR3 nucleotide sequence: TGTGCCAGCAGTGAAGTGGACAAAACTAACAATGAAAAACTGTTTTTT.

This clone came up a few times. The chain joins TRBV6-1 to TRBJ2-5, with D unclear. The end of the DNA aligns better with TRBJ2-7, so the J call may be wrong. Germline CDR1 reads MNHNS; CDR2 reads SASEGT. The CDR3 spans 12 residues. The CDR3 DNA is TGTGCCAGCAAAACCTACTCCTACGAGCAGTACTTC. Protein sequence: CASKTYSYEQYF.

This clone was counted a single time. The chain employs TRBV7-8 and TRBJ1-4; D gene ambiguous. The germline V gene has CDR1 SGHVS and CDR2 FQNEAQ. V was pared by 0 bases and J by 0 bases, with 11 bases between. This CDR3 is built from 17 residues. In nucleotides, the CDR3 is TGTGCCAGCAGCTTAGCGTTCGCGGCCCCAACTAATGAAAAACTGTTTTTT. Translating it yields CASSLAFAAPTNEKLFF. Supplemented by reference TRBV7-8 and TRBJ1-4, the full variable domain reads GAGVSQSPRYKVAKRGQDVALRCDPISGHVSLFWYQQALGQGPEFLTYFQNEAQLDKSGLPSDRFFAERPEGSVSTLKIQRTQQEDSAVYLCASSLAFAAPTNEKLFFGSGTQLSVL.

The chain carries TRBV30 and TRBJ2-5, with TRBD2 matching over 10 bases. After removal of 2 bases from V and 5 bases from J, the junction contained 5 bases not matched to a gene. CDR1 GTSNPN and CDR2 SVGIG come from the germline V gene (reference sequence). There are 14 residues in the CDR3. The CDR3 bases are TGTGCCTGGAGTTCCCCTAGCGGGGGTGAGACCCAGTACTTC. It translates to CAWSSPSGGETQYF.

The chain is built from TRBV4-3 and TRBJ2-1; 12 positions agree with TRBD2. Germline values: CDR1 LGHNA, CDR2 YSLEER. The CDR3 runs to 16 residues. After removal of 4 bases from V and 3 bases from J, the junction contained 4 bases not matched to a gene. The CDR3 coding sequence is TGCGCCAGCAGCCCAGGACTAGCGGGGCTCTACAATGAGCAGTTCTTC. This sequence encodes CASSPGLAGLYNEQFF.

The chain joins TRBV30 to TRBJ1-1, with D tentatively TRBD1 (5 bases). With 0 bases removed from V and 6 bases from J, the gap between germline ends came to 20 bases. CDR3 length equals 16 residues. Looked up from germline, CDR1 is GTSNPN and CDR2 is SVGIG (reference sequence). CDR3 residues: CAWSVRGQGRLPEAFF. The CDR3 nucleotides read TGTGCCTGGAGTGTTAGGGGTCAGGGTCGGCTTCCTGAAGCTTTCTTT.

V gene TRBV7-8 combines with J gene TRBJ2-2; 7 bases are a match to TRBD2. Germline V gene data show CDR1 as SGHVS and CDR2 as FQNEAQ. There are 13 residues in the CDR3. Trimming removed 7 bases from V and 7 bases from J; junction bases left unmatched: 6. CDR3 amino acids: CASTRTRNGELFF. The CDR3, as DNA: TGTGCCAGCACTAGGACTAGGAACGGGGAGCTGTTTTTT.

This rearrangement joins TRBV6-1 to TRBJ1-3; unclear D gene. Germline CDR1 is MNHNS and CDR2 is SASEGT. The CDR3 runs 14 residues. Trimming stripped 3 bases from V and 4 bases from J, with 10 bases between. The CDR3 DNA reads TGTGCCAGCAGTGACCTCGTGAGGGGAAACACCATATATTTT. Its protein is CASSDLVRGNTIYF.

The chain uses TRBV7-2 and TRBJ2-5, with D possibly matching TRBD2 (5 bases). CDR1 is SGHTA, CDR2 FQGNSA, per germline. The CDR3 is 14 amino acids. V lost 0 bases, J lost 9 bases, and 14 bases lay in between. The CDR3 reads CASSLAEPDYPQYF. Here the CDR3 DNA reads TGTGCCAGCAGCTTAGCCGAACCCGACTACCCCCAGTACTTC.